These 19 T cell receptor beta chains were sequenced from one sample in a study of human T cells and chemical hapten exposure. TCRdb fed the RACE reads into MiXCR, producing one record per CDR3 protein. The sample holds 150,000 to 200,000 distinct CDR3 sequences, more than 12% seen once. This sample's time point: patch test 1, 2 weeks after DPC sensitization. Documented treatment: therapeutic diphenylcyclopropenone sensitization with weekly scalp DPC. The sequenced sample was whole blood, obtained in connection with sensitization to the hapten diphenylcyclopropenone (DPC). These receptors were collected from a woman in her 30s with alopecia areata. Some clones in this sample may be carry-over from other donors' samples.

The V call is TRBV11-2, the J call TRBJ2-1; 9 nucleotides line up with TRBD2. CDR3 length equals 15 residues. Germline assignment: CDR1 SGHAT and CDR2 FQNNGV. J lost 5 bases, V lost 2 bases, and 4 bases had no gene match. The CDR3 DNA sequence: TGTGCCAGCAGCTTAAGACTAGCGGCAAACAATGAGCAGTTCTTC. Translated, it gives CASSLRLAANNEQFF.

The chain combines TRBV20-1 with TRBJ2-7; D not resolved. V was shortened by 3 bases and J by 0 bases, with 12 bases between the two germline ends. CDR1 is DFQATT and CDR2 is SNEGSKA in the germline V gene (reference sequence). The CDR3 loop spans 14 amino acids. CDR3: CSASFSVSSYEQYF. DNA for the CDR3: TGCAGTGCTAGTTTTTCTGTAAGCTCCTACGAGCAGTACTTC.

This clonotype was recorded many times. The rearrangement joins TRBV12-3 or TRBV12-4 to TRBJ2-3; D gene ambiguous. The length of the CDR3 is 12 residues. The V end was cut by 11 bases, the J end by 1 base, with 10 bases between. In DNA form, the CDR3 reads TGTGCCTCCTCTGCCGGCACAGATACGCAGTATTTT. This sequence encodes CASSAGTDTQYF.

This clonotype was detected only a few times. The chain has TRBV18 and TRBJ2-7; TRBD2 aligns across 8 bases. V gave up 0 bases and J gave up 0 bases; unmatched junction bases: 10. CDR3 length: 18 amino acids. Germline V gene lookup returns CDR1 KGHSH and CDR2 LQKENI. CDR3 in amino acids: CASSPPWGLGTSSYEQYF. As DNA, the CDR3 is TGTGCCAGCTCACCACCGTGGGGGCTAGGGACTAGCTCCTACGAGCAGTACTTC. The variable domain in full, completed from reference TRBV18 and TRBJ2-7, reads NAGVMQNPRHLVRRRGQEARLRCSPMKGHSHVYWYRQLPEEGLKFMVYLQKENIIDESGMPKERFSAEFPKEGPSILRIQQVVRGDSAAYFCASSPPWGLGTSSYEQYFGPGTRLTVT.

This clonotype was picked up a small number of times. The rearrangement links TRBV18 to TRBJ2-2; a possible D gene is TRBD1 (6 bases). Between the trimmed V and J ends, which lost 5 bases and 7 bases, there was a span of 14 bases. There are 14 residues in the CDR3. Germline lookup yields CDR1 KGHSH and CDR2 LQKENI. CDR3 amino acids: CASSARQVDGELFF. The CDR3 coding sequence is TGTGCCAGCTCAGCCCGACAGGTGGACGGGGAGCTGTTTTTT. Based on the CDR3 plus reference TRBV18 and TRBJ2-2, the full variable domain is NAGVMQNPRHLVRRRGQEARLRCSPMKGHSHVYWYRQLPEEGLKFMVYLQKENIIDESGMPKERFSAEFPKEGPSILRIQQVVRGDSAAYFCASSARQVDGELFFGEGSRLTVL.

Ten or more counts support this clonotype. The gene calls are TRBV4-1 and TRBJ1-6; 7 bases line up with TRBD1. The CDR3 spans 17 residues. Germline V gene data show CDR1 as MGHRA and CDR2 as YSYEKL. The ends lost 1 base at V and 8 bases at J; junction bases unmatched: 11. The CDR3 is CASSQAMSGQVDSPLHF. The CDR3 DNA is TGCGCCAGCAGCCAAGCCATGTCCGGACAGGTAGATTCACCCCTCCACTTT.

This rearrangement joins TRBV5-1 to TRBJ2-6, with no clear D. The CDR3 length is 15 residues. Trimming took 0 bases from V and 0 from J, leaving 4 bases between them. Germline V gene lookup returns CDR1 SGHRS and CDR2 YFSETQ. For the CDR3, the DNA is TGCGCCAGCAGCTTGGTTCTCTCTGGGGCCAACGTCCTGACTTTC. Protein product: CASSLVLSGANVLTF.

This clonotype was detected once. The J gene is TRBJ2-3, the V gene TRBV7-2, with D perhaps TRBD2 (5 bases). The germline V gene has CDR1 SGHTA and CDR2 FQGNSA. The CDR3 is 17 amino acids. The V and J ends lost 1 base and 9 bases respectively, with 23 bases between them. The CDR3, as DNA: TGTGCCAGCAGCTTAGTGCGGCGGAGCCTCGAGGGAGAAACGCAGTATTTT. Amino acids: CASSLVRRSLEGETQYF.

The CDR3 bases are TGTGCCAGCAGCGGTCGTGTAGCCTCCCTCCTTAATGAGCAGTTCTTC. Translating gives CASSGRVASLLNEQFF. This rearrangement joins TRBV5-5 to TRBJ2-1; D not certain. The CDR3 has 16 amino acids. V was trimmed by 4 bases and J by 7 bases, leaving 21 bases between them. CDR1 is SGHKS and CDR2 is YYEKEE in the germline V gene (reference sequence).

The sample holds many counts of this clonotype. The chain employs TRBV28 and TRBJ2-7; D unresolved. The length of the CDR3 is 11 residues. With 4 bases removed from V and 5 bases from J, the gap between germline ends came to 6 bases. Germline CDR1 MDHEN, CDR2 SYDVKM. The CDR3 region has the DNA TGTGCCAGCAGTTCCCTCGACGAGCAGTACTTC. Protein: CASSSLDEQYF. Full variable domain (remainder filled in from reference TRBV28 and TRBJ2-7): DVKVTQSSRYLVKRTGEKVFLECVQDMDHENMFWYRQDPGLGLRLIYFSYDVKMKEKGDIPEGYSVSREKKERFSLILESASTNQTSMYLCASSSLDEQYFGPGTRLTVT.

The V gene is TRBV29-1, the J gene TRBJ1-1; D unresolved. The germline V gene encodes CDR1 SQVTM and CDR2 ANQGSEA. With 5 bases removed from V and 3 bases from J, the gap between germline ends came to 16 bases. There are 14 residues in the CDR3. The CDR3 sequence: CSVLVLAPDTEAFF. CDR3 sequence (DNA): TGCAGCGTTCTAGTCCTTGCCCCCGACACTGAAGCTTTCTTT.

The chain employs TRBV6-2 or TRBV6-3 and TRBJ2-5; maybe TRBD1 (6 bases). The germline gives CDR1 MNHEY, CDR2 SVGEGT. The CDR3 extends over 15 amino acids. Trimming removed 5 bases at V and 7 bases at J, with 20 bases between. The CDR3 is CASSPHLNRAGTQYF. CDR3 sequence (DNA): TGTGCCAGCAGTCCACACCTTAACAGGGCAGGGACCCAGTACTTC.

This chain connects TRBV19 to TRBJ2-1; 9 bases map to TRBD1. The germline V gene has CDR1 LNHDA and CDR2 SQIVND (reference sequence). J gave up 3 bases and V 10 bases, and 7 bases lay outside the gene matches. The length of the CDR3 is 14 residues. DNA for the CDR3: TGTGCCACCAAACAGGGGGCTAACTACAATGAGCAGTTCTTC. Amino acid sequence: CATKQGANYNEQFF. The variable domain in full, with the rest retrieved from reference TRBV19 and TRBJ2-1, is DGGITQSPKYLFRKEGQNVTLSCEQNLNHDAMYWYRQDPGQGLRLIYYSQIVNDFQKGDIAEGYSVSREKKESFPLTVTSAQKNPTAFYLCATKQGANYNEQFFGPGTRLTVL.

This clonotype has only a few counts. The rearrangement uses TRBV29-1 and TRBJ2-7; D tentatively fits TRBD1 or TRBD2 (5 bases each). Germline assignment: CDR1 SQVTM and CDR2 ANQGSEA. Trimming stripped 4 bases from V and 6 bases from J, with 16 bases between. The CDR3 length is 13 residues. This CDR3 reads CSVVAGTGREQYF. The CDR3 region has the DNA TGCAGCGTTGTAGCAGGGACCGGACGCGAGCAGTACTTC.

The chain recombines TRBV20-1 with TRBJ2-1; D remains unclear. CDR3 size: 12 residues. CDR1 and CDR2 from the germline V gene are DFQATT and SNEGSKA (reference sequence). V lost 4 bases to trimming and J lost 1 base, with 5 bases between them. CDR3 nucleotide sequence: TGCAGTGCTATTGAATCCTACAATGAGCAGTTCTTC. Translation gives CSAIESYNEQFF.

The rearrangement links TRBV4-2 to TRBJ2-2; D not resolved. Trimming cost V 1 base and J 0 bases, with 9 bases left between them. CDR3 size: 16 residues. Germline V CDR1 and CDR2: LGHNA, YNFKEQ. CDR3 DNA sequence: TGTGCCAGCAGCCAAGGTTACGGCGCGAACACCGGGGAGCTGTTTTTT. Amino acid sequence: CASSQGYGANTGELFF.

This clonotype occurred many times. This chain links TRBV27 with TRBJ1-4; D unresolved. CDR1 and CDR2 from the germline V gene are MNHEY and SMNVEV (reference sequence). With 5 bases removed from V and 5 bases from J, the gap between germline ends came to 15 bases. CDR3 length equals 15 residues. The CDR3, as DNA: TGTGCCAGCAGTACAGCAACTACGAGGAATGAAAAACTGTTTTTT. Residues: CASSTATTRNEKLFF. Full variable domain (rest looked up from reference TRBV27 and TRBJ1-4): EAQVTQNPRYLITVTGKKLTVTCSQNMNHEYMSWYRQDPGLGLRQIYYSMNVEVTDKGDVPEGYKVSRKEKRNFPLILESPSPNQTSLYFCASSTATTRNEKLFFGSGTQLSVL.

This chain uses TRBV30 with TRBJ1-1; no reliable D call. CDR3 length equals 18 residues. The V end was cut by 3 bases, the J end by 3 bases, with 26 bases between. CDR1 is GTSNPN and CDR2 is SVGIG in the germline V gene (reference sequence). CDR3 sequence reads: CAWRGPGYGLERDTEAFF. CDR3 DNA: TGTGCCTGGAGGGGTCCCGGTTATGGTCTTGAACGAGACACTGAAGCTTTCTTT.

In its sample, this clonotype was seen a few times. The gene calls are TRBV29-1 and TRBJ2-1; TRBD2 matches 13 bases. The V segment lost 4 bases and the J segment 2 bases; nucleotides outside the gene matches: 2. This CDR3 is built from 15 residues. CDR1 and CDR2 from the germline V gene are SQVTM and ANQGSEA. In DNA, the CDR3 is TGCAGCGTTGGGACTAGCGGGGGTACCTACAATGAGCAGTTCTTC. Its protein is CSVGTSGGTYNEQFF.